What follows describes a single T cell receptor beta chain. V was cut by 3 bases and J by 3 bases, with 8 bases left in between. This CDR3 has 13 residues. The germline gives CDR1 LNHDA, CDR2 SQIVND (reference sequence). The data belong to a study of cytomegalovirus exposure and HLA in healthy donors. PCR amplification relied on 60 Vbeta primers (plus 13 Jbeta primers). Measured with immunoSEQ multiplex PCR; TCRdb has only the in-frame clones, and not every one. The data show about 76,000 clones, about 66% seen once. This sequence was found in a man in his sixties in good health and CMV-seropositive. The sample consisted of PBMCs. The chain uses TRBV19 and TRBJ2-5, with D uncertain. The chain's CDR3 is CASSIGQKETQYF. CDR3 in DNA: TGTGCCAGTAGTATTGGGCAGAAAGAGACCCAGTACTTC.